What follows is one TCR beta chain and its context. The sample is drawn from a study of technical replicates of blood from a few donors. Produced via immunoSEQ multiplex PCR; TCRdb's table is partial and in-frame only. The sample yields about 82,000 clones, around nine tenths seen once. The specimen was T cells isolated from PBMCs. This clonotype originated in a human donor in good health.

The CDR3 DNA is TGTGCCAGCTCACAATTAGCGGGGAGCTCCTACAATGAGCAGTTCTTC. It translates to CASSQLAGSSYNEQFF. This rearrangement joins TRBV18 to TRBJ2-1, with TRBD2 matching over 8 bases. Germline V CDR1 and CDR2: KGHSH, LQKENI. This CDR3 comprises 16 residues. The V segment lost 4 bases and the J segment 0 bases; nucleotides outside the gene matches: 5.